The clone carrying this T cell receptor (beta chain) was seen more than once but under ten times. What it recognizes is unknown. The CD8+ and CD4+ T cells were negatively isolated, with the TEMRA cells enriched by FACS. This entry is derived from a study of CD8 T cells in Susac syndrome. Germline loops: CDR1 SGHNT, CDR2 YYREEE (reference sequence). The CDR3 contains 14 residues. V lost 0 bases to trimming and J lost 5 bases, with 10 bases between them. General study points: The study admitted that it had a relatively small number of individuals in its TCR sequencing and HLA analysis.

With random hexamers, roughly 0.45 to 1 ug RNA was reverse transcribed. An immunoSEQ multiplex PCR generated amplified TCR beta CDR3 products spanning 54 Vbeta and 13 Jbeta. From the immunoSEQ multiplex PCR reads, TCRdb called clonotypes with MiXCR, one entry per CDR3 protein. The top ten hold about 0.07% of the sample, which has about 300,000 distinct CDR3 sequences, around 90% seen once. Material for sequencing was CD4+ T cells from PBMCs. The TCR was taken from a human donor with multiple sclerosis. This chain links TRBV5-4 with TRBJ2-3; D might be TRBD2 (5 bases). For the CDR3, the DNA is TGTGCCAGCAGCTTGGCGCGGGCCGGAGATACGCAGTATTTT. Translation: CASSLARAGDTQYF.